This T cell receptor beta chain was sequenced in a study of cytomegalovirus exposure and HLA in healthy donors (dated by TCRdb to the late 2010s). For the study in its entirety: According to an earlier analysis of a few hundred of the donors, roughly 180 million T cells yielded some 110 million unique TCR beta sequences and about 300 Gb of sequence data. A later genetic analysis took genome-wide SNP genotypes for about 55% of the roughly 700 donors and used that subset as a discovery cohort. Every repertoire in the discovery cohort had been generated on one and the same sequencing platform. Donor age, sex, ethnicity and CMV serostatus were collected together with the repertoire data. About 280 gigabases of sequencing data and 70 million to 95 million unique TCR sequences made up an early release that covered 500 to 650 HLA-typed donors. The study aimed to test whether signatures of past pathogen exposure could be identified by cataloging public T cell receptors. Because of strong linkage in the cohort, roughly five DR-DQ haplotypes were treated as single units for association and clustering. Typing coverage differed by locus: A, B, C, DRB1 and DQB1 were typed in about 629-640 donors, DQA1 in about 510, DPA1 in around 580, and DPB1 in 400 to 490. In a later analysis, previously published TCR beta repertoires from 500 to 750 donors were re-analyzed and high-resolution HLA genotyping was added so that TCR occurrence patterns could be studied. The genetic ancestry cluster associated with self-reported Caucasian donors included about four fifths of the roughly 400 genotyped donors. Among some 400 genotyped donors of the cohort, an average of roughly 230,000 unique TCR beta nucleotide sequences was sequenced per donor, of which 15% to 20% were non-productive. The T cell repertoires of several hundred subjects were profiled by immunosequencing and related to cytomegalovirus serostatus. Rather than using new phenotypic data, the later analysis identified candidate immune exposures from TCR beta sequences and from how often those sequences occurred across donors. A separate validation cohort of some 130 different subjects was used in addition to the approximately 670-subject first cohort. Both class I and class II loci were covered by HLA typing, at four-digit resolution. In an earlier analysis of more than 550 of the donors, high-throughput TCR beta sequencing was used to judge whether each TCR beta V gene segment behaved as functional or pseudogenic. High-throughput TCR immunosequencing, statistical association of individual TCRs with disease status, and machine learning were combined to predict cytomegalovirus infection status.

Turning to this clone: Its antigen target is currently unknown. Per-base qualities were not stored, and no clone one base away is much larger.

Summary of the overall study and its limitations: Linkage disequilibrium might explain the correlated functional status among segregating V segments, but an unknown experimental factor could not be ruled out. In this cohort, only TCR beta chains were sequenced, and detectable features were limited by the absence of alpha or paired-chain data. Some IMGT-functional V segments, including TRBV6-2 and TRBV6-3, could not be distinguished by the 87-base-pair reads and were therefore excluded. The sequencing pipeline was judged likely to have produced a cluster of highly shared sequence variants as a technical artifact. Strong co-occurrence of HLA alleles, especially DR and DQ, made assigning TCR associations to individual alleles difficult. An association between a missense DCLRE1C variant and V-gene and J-gene trimming of TCR beta chains was found in a later genetic analysis and replicated in an independent cohort. In vitro tests confirmed that a few of the cytomegalovirus-associated TCR beta chains recognize cytomegalovirus antigens. A later genetic analysis reported fewer N-insertions in productive TCRs among donors in an Asian-associated ancestry cluster than the roughly 700-donor mean. A further reported finding was that TCR beta sequences accurately predicted the HLA-A and HLA-B alleles for most subjects in the first cohort. Roughly uniform sequencing depth across donors was assumed in presence/absence analyses, although this assumption may not hold. A total of about 180 TCR beta chains were listed by the study as associated with cytomegalovirus. Several of the top co-occurrence clusters appeared to be linked to parvovirus B19, influenza, CMV and Epstein-Barr virus, according to a later analysis. In an earlier analysis of more than 500 of the donors, most TCR beta V segments appeared in productive rearrangements about 90% or about 30% of the time, broadly matching IMGT annotations. According to a later analysis, TCR association rates differed among HLA loci, with DRB1 alleles showing the most associated TCRs and HLA-C alleles showing the fewest. Because HLA typing was unavailable for some donors at each locus, only the typed subset was used in association tests. Most TCR sequences were observed very rarely across donors, whereas some public TCRs were present in many individuals. Compared with equally common non-associated chains, HLA-associated TCR beta chains in a later analysis were more clonally expanded and had lower generation probabilities. At a false discovery rate of 0.05, a later analysis linked around 17,000 TCR beta sequences to specific HLA alleles. CMV serostatus was the only immune exposure information available for the cohort. According to a later analysis, most CMV-associated TCR beta chains appeared to be HLA-restricted, and the HLA associations seemed to be driven largely by CMV exposure. Cytomegalovirus status was reported to be diagnosed by the classifier with high specificity and sensitivity in both the original and validation cohorts. The authors suggested that the approach could potentially be generalized to other disease states and immunological phenotypes. The earlier analysis of some 540 of the donors excluded approximately 17 rarely observed V segments, including chromosome 9 orphons, because counts were too low.

The cohort consisted of more than 650 healthy bone marrow donors. At the time of sampling, every cohort member was nominally healthy, though immune exposures that went unrecorded were likely present. The donor was CMV seronegative and was included in the group of approximately 350 seronegative cohort members. Each donor provided a peripheral blood sample, and peripheral blood mononuclear cells were used for TCR beta sequencing. Genomic DNA was extracted from the blood cell samples with the Qiagen DNeasy Blood Extraction Kit. Library preparation used the immunoSEQ multiplex PCR assay. For the multiplex PCR, a mixture combining 60 forward primers for TCR Vbeta segments and 13 reverse primers for TCR Jbeta segments was used. The CDR3 region of rearranged TCR beta genes was amplified from genomic DNA with a multiplex PCR assay. On the Illumina HiSeq System, the amplified TCR beta libraries were sequenced as 87-base-pair reads. The authors' pipeline ran thus. Across the 640 or so repertoires, a later analysis counted roughly 84 million unique TCR beta chains, 9.5 million to 12 million of which were shared by at least two donors. Raw reads were error-corrected and collapsed into unique sequences by a nearest-neighbor algorithm in which closely related sequences were merged to remove PCR and sequencing errors. CDR3 sequences were aligned to IMGT reference sequences to assign V, D and J gene segments. Each retained sequence needed at least a six-nucleotide match to both a V gene segment and a J gene segment. Rearrangements were classified as productive when the CDR3 lacked stop codons and remained in frame with V and J, and all other rearrangements were classified as non-productive. Following IMGT convention, CDR3 was defined as the stretch from the second conserved V-encoded cysteine up to the conserved J-encoded phenylalanine. The earlier analysis of a few hundred of the donors excluded sequences that lacked an unambiguous match to a single V gene segment. An earlier analysis of around 600 of the donors classified V segments as functional when productive rearrangements were above 56.7% and as segregating when the standard deviation between donors was above 5%. To diagnose cytomegalovirus status from the catalog of TCR beta chain sequences, a statistical classification framework was built. V and J gene assignment, in a later analysis, came from comparing TCR nucleotide sequences with IMGT/GENE-DB human TR gene sequences. A later analysis assigned CDR3 sequences and most-parsimonious VDJ recombination scenarios with the TCRdist pipeline. A later analysis defined each TCR beta chain by its CDR3 amino acid sequence plus V-gene family, and excluded reads lacking a unique V-gene family. In a later analysis, approximately 590 highly shared, low-generation-probability nucleotide sequences were removed to address suspected cross-contamination and a sequencing artifact. For each public chain, a later analysis derived a clonal expansion index from normalized ranks of inferred template counts within each repertoire. In a later analysis, generation probabilities were computed with a VDJ recombination model fitted to out-of-frame rearrangements, and the resulting probabilities were checked against IGoR. Hypergeometric tests were used in a later analysis to score TCR-TCR, TCR-HLA and TCR-CMV co-occurrence, with a repertoire-size bias correction applied to the TCR pairs. False discovery rates were estimated in a later analysis by permuting HLA or CMV assignments 20 times. In a later analysis, co-occurring TCRs were grouped with DBSCAN, and TCRdist sequence similarity was added when clustering was performed within HLA-allele-positive subsets. Repertoires with fewer than 30,000 or more than 120,000 public chains, plus five repertoires with anomalous nucleotide sharing, were excluded from co-occurrence clustering. Entries here come from immuneACCESS through TCRdb and include only in-frame sequences with V and J called. Some clones fail to appear in such tables; in the studies checked, an unresolved V gene covers under half of the shortfall, and the cause of the remainder is unknown. The V and J calls and the clone size are those of that table, but D and trimming were determined from the DNA. In this sample the table shows some 130,000 clones, 70% to 85% of which occur a single time. The leading ten clones occupy 1.4% to 1.5% of the sample.

CDR1 and CDR2, per the germline V gene, are SQVTM and ANQGSEA. From the cysteine through the phenylalanine, the CDR3 covers 12 amino acids. The retained sequence is limited to the CDR3, 36 bases, with the frame set at the first base. V and J lose 7 bases and 9 bases, and a span of 19 bases separates them. This sequence was found in a female donor in good health and CMV-seronegative. This sequence uses TRBV29-1 and TRBJ2-7; possibly the D gene is TRBD1, per 5 matching bases. The sequencing sample was made of PBMCs. The nucleotide sequence reads TGCAGCGGCACAGGCAGGAATTCGGCGCAGTACTTC. Its coded protein is CSGTGRNSAQYF.